These T cell receptor beta chains were read from a single sample in a study of T-cell memory formation after mild COVID-19. TCRdb passed the 5' RACE reads through MiXCR, listing each CDR3 protein once. The data contain around 250,000 distinct CDR3 sequences, over 9% of them singletons. Sequencing was done on a sample of PBMCs or a T cell subset sorted from them (not recorded which). These receptors all stem from a man in his late teens or twenties who had mild COVID-19 (a few samples of this study predate the infection). Cell type and time point are not known. CDR3s include the opening cysteine and the closing phenylalanine or tryptophan. The order of the fields is V gene, clone size, J gene, D gene, CDR3 DNA, CDR3 protein. The D gene is left open where the match is weak. Part of the rows lack a size; the others show once, few, many or a class for expanded clones.

>TRBV20-1|-|TRBJ2-1|TRBD1
TGCAGTGCTAGACCGCTTCAGGGGGCCAGCTACAATGAGCAGTTCTTC
CSARPLQGASYNEQFF
>TRBV20-1|many|TRBJ2-1|TRBD2
TGCAGTGCTAGAGAAGTTGGCGGGGGGTACTACAATGAGCAGTTCTTC
CSAREVGGGYYNEQFF
>TRBV2|-|TRBJ2-5|-
TGTGCCAGCAAAGAGCCTTGGACCCAGTACTTC
CASKEPWTQYF
>TRBV4-1|few|TRBJ1-5|TRBD1
TGCGCCAGCAGCCGCCCGGGACAGAAGCTCAATCAGCCCCAGCATTTT
CASSRPGQKLNQPQHF
>TRBV7-2|few|TRBJ2-3|TRBD1
TGTGCCAGCACCGCTTACCGGGACAGGGCGGGAGATACGCAGTATTTT
CASTAYRDRAGDTQYF
>TRBV12-3/TRBV12-4|-|TRBJ1-2|-
TGTGCCAGCAGTTTCCCCCCTCGAGACAGGAAAATATGTATTGGGGGCTACACCTTC
CASSFPPRDRKICIGGYTF
>TRBV24-1|many|TRBJ2-3|TRBD2
TGTGCCACCAGTGATTTGCGGCGGGGGGTTACAGATACGCAGTATTTT
CATSDLRRGVTDTQYF
>TRBV6-2/TRBV6-3|-|TRBJ2-3|-
TGTGCCAGCAGTTACGACACCGGGGAAGGCACAGATACGCAGTATTTT
CASSYDTGEGTDTQYF
>TRBV5-1|few|TRBJ2-3|TRBD2
TGCGCCAGCAGCTTGGGGACTAGCGGGGGACTCGGTAGCACAGATACGCAGTATTTT
CASSLGTSGGLGSTDTQYF
>TRBV6-5|-|TRBJ2-5|-
TGTGCCAGCATTTACCGGTCCGGGATCGGAGAGACCCAGTACTTC
CASIYRSGIGETQYF
>TRBV18|-|TRBJ1-4|TRBD1
TGTGCCAGCTCGACAGGGACTAATGAAAAACTGTTTTTT
CASSTGTNEKLFF
>TRBV11-2|many|TRBJ2-5|-
TGTGCCAGCAGCTTATTTCCGGGACCCCAAGAGACCCAGTACTTC
CASSLFPGPQETQYF
>TRBV9|-|TRBJ2-1|TRBD2
TGTGCCAGCAGCGTAGGGGGACTAGCGGGGGGCACAACGGCGTCCTACAATGAGCAGTTCTTC
CASSVGGLAGGTTASYNEQFF
>TRBV21-1|-|TRBJ2-5|-
TGTGCCAGCACTGAGGCAGGGTTCCAAGAGACCCAGTACTTC
CASTEAGFQETQYF
>TRBV30|-|TRBJ1-5|-
TGTGCCTGGAGTACCGGAAGCCAGCCCCAGCATTTT
CAWSTGSQPQHF
>TRBV19|-|TRBJ2-1|-
TGTGCCAGTAGTACAGAGGGCCGTGAGCAGTTCTTC
CASSTEGREQFF
>TRBV21-1|few|TRBJ2-2|-
TGTGCCAGCAGCACTCTGGGGCGACTAGCAGCTAAGGGGGAGCTGTTTTTT
CASSTLGRLAAKGELFF
>TRBV7-9|many|TRBJ2-2|-
TGTGCCAGCAGCTTACGGGGGACGAACACCGGGGAGCTGTTTTTT
CASSLRGTNTGELFF
>TRBV28|many|TRBJ2-1|-
TGTGCCAGCAGTCCCACGGGGGCGAGCTCCTACAATGAGCAGTTCTTC
CASSPTGASSYNEQFF
>TRBV20-1|-|TRBJ2-3|TRBD2
TGCAGTGCTAGTGCGGGGGGGAGCACAGATACGCAGTATTTT
CSASAGGSTDTQYF
>TRBV2|-|TRBJ1-4|-
TGTGCCAGCAGTGAATTGCGGGGGAAGGATGAAAAACTGTTTTTT
CASSELRGKDEKLFF
>TRBV11-2|-|TRBJ2-3|-
TGTGCCAGCAGCTTCTACGGAAGGGATACGCAGTATTTT
CASSFYGRDTQYF
>TRBV5-1|few|TRBJ2-5|TRBD2
TGCGCCAGCAGCCGGACTAGCTCGGGGGAGACCCAGTACTTC
CASSRTSSGETQYF
>TRBV29-1|few|TRBJ2-7|TRBD1
TGCAGCACATCCTTGGACAGGGGCCCTTTCTACGAGCAGTACTTC
CSTSLDRGPFYEQYF
>TRBV6-5|-|TRBJ2-3|TRBD1
TGTGCCAGCAGTCGGGACAGGGGATCAGATACGCAGTATTTT
CASSRDRGSDTQYF
>TRBV19|-|TRBJ1-3|-
TGTGCCAGTAGTACCGTTGTGGCGAACACCATATATTTT
CASSTVVANTIYF
>TRBV5-6|few|TRBJ1-4|-
TGTGCCAGCAATGGTGTAAAACTGTTTTTT
CASNGVKLFF
>TRBV5-1|few|TRBJ2-5|-
TGCGCCAGCAGCATAGGGGAGACCCAGTACTTC
CASSIGETQYF
>TRBV5-5|-|TRBJ2-5|TRBD1
TGTGCCAGCAGCCGGCTCCGGACAGGGGGCATCGAGACCCAGTACTTC
CASSRLRTGGIETQYF
>TRBV6-5|many|TRBJ1-1|TRBD1
TGTGCCAGCTCAGGACAGGGGGCAGGTGACACTGAAGCTTTCTTT
CASSGQGAGDTEAFF
>TRBV9|few|TRBJ2-5|TRBD2
TGTGCCAGCAGCAAAAACGGGGGGCAAGAGACCCAGTACTTC
CASSKNGGQETQYF
>TRBV11-2|-|TRBJ2-3|TRBD1
TGTGCCAGCAGCTCCACGCGAGGGTCCGGGACAGGGTCAGATACGCAGTATTTT
CASSSTRGSGTGSDTQYF
>TRBV6-6|few|TRBJ2-5|TRBD2
TGTGCCAGCAGTTACAGTCAAGCGGGGGACCAAGAGACCCAGTACTTC
CASSYSQAGDQETQYF
>TRBV4-1|few|TRBJ2-7|TRBD1
TGCGCCAGCAGCCAAGACCCCCCCATGACAGGGTCCTACGAGCAGTACTTC
CASSQDPPMTGSYEQYF
>TRBV7-3|few|TRBJ2-1|-
TGTGCCAGCAGCTTAAGGCCCCGGACTCCTCTTGTGGATGAGCAGTTCTTC
CASSLRPRTPLVDEQFF
>TRBV11-2|few|TRBJ2-3|TRBD2
TGTGCCAGCAGCTTAGATCGATTGGCTAGCGGGGGGAAAGATACGCAGTATTTT
CASSLDRLASGGKDTQYF